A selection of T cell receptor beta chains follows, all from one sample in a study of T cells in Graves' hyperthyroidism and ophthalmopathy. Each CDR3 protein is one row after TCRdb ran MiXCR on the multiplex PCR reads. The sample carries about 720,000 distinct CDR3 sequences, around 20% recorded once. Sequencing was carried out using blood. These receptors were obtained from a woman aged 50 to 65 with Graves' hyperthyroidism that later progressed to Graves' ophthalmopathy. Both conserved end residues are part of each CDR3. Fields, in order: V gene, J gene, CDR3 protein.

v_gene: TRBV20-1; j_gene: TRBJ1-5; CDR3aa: CSASPPGQPQHF
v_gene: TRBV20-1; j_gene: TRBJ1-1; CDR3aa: CSASGQTNTEAFF
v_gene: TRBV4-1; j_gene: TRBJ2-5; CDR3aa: CASSQVGGAETQYF
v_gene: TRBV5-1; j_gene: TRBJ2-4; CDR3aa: CASSVGPKRNIQYF
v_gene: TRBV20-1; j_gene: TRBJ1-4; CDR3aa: CSARDPSWDEKLFF
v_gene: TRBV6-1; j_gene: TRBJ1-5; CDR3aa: CASSTDRGRNQPQHF
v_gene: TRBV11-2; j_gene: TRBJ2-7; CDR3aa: CASSAPGQGGPYEQYF
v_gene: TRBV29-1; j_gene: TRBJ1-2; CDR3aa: CSVRQQGANYGYTF
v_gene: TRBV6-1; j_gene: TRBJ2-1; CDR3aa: CASTPRTGGNEQFF
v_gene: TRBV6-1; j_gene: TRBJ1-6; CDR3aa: CASSTDSSYNSPLHF
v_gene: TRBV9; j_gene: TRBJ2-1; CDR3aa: CASSPHLEGAYNEQFF
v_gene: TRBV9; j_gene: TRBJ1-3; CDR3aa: CASSVVRTGGPGNTIYF
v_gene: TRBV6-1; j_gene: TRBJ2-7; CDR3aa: CATESGWDYEQYF
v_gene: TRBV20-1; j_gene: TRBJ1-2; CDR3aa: CSASRTGGGDYGYTF
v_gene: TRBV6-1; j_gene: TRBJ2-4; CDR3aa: CASRPTGVSENIQYF
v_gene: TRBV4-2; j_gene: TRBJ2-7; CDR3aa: CASSPSMASMVYEQYF
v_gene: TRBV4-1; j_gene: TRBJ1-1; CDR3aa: CASSRTMGHTKGAFF
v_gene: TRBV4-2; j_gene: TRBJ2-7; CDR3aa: CASSQITGSYEQYF
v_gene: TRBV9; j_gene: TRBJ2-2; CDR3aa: CASSGRQVPNTGELFF
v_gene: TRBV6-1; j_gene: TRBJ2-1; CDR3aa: CASSYKARSYNEQFF
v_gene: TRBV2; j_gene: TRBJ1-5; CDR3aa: CASSGQLYSNQPQHF
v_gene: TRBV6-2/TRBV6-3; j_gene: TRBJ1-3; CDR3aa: CASSLTAKTIYF
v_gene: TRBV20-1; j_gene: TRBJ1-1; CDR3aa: CSAQSPDRVTEAFF
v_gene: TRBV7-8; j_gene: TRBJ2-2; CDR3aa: CASSLGWGSNTGELFF